The 19 T cell receptor beta chains presented below share a single source sample, sequenced in a study of cytomegalovirus exposure and HLA in healthy donors. 60 Vbeta and 13 Jbeta primers were used in PCR. Repertoires were generated with immunoSEQ multiplex PCR, while TCRdb's copy carries only in-frame clones and drops some. The sample has approximately 200,000 clones, approximately 85% seen once. The sequenced sample consisted of PBMCs. Receptors were obtained from a girl aged 10 to 17 in good health and CMV-seropositive.

The rearrangement links TRBV25-1 to TRBJ2-7; TRBD1 aligns across 9 bases. CDR1 MGHDK and CDR2 SYGVNS come from the germline V gene. The ends lost 6 bases at V and 6 bases at J; junction bases unmatched: 3. This CDR3 is built from 12 residues. CDR3 protein: CASRGTGSEQYF. The CDR3 DNA follows: TGTGCCAGCAGGGGGACAGGGTCCGAGCAGTACTTC.

The J gene is TRBJ1-3, the V gene TRBV19, with 9 nucleotides matching TRBD1. With V trimmed by 3 bases and J by 7 bases, 7 bases remained unmatched. The germline gives CDR1 LNHDA, CDR2 SQIVND (reference sequence). The CDR3 has 15 amino acids. CDR3 protein: CASSIGGTGTNTIYF. The CDR3 DNA sequence: TGTGCCAGTAGTATCGGCGGGACAGGGACCAACACCATATATTTT.

The chain employs TRBV7-9 and TRBJ1-2; a weak D match, TRBD1 (6 bases). Germline lookup yields CDR1 SEHNR and CDR2 FQNEAQ (reference sequence). Deletions cut 3 bases from V and 2 bases from J, with 13 bases between. This CDR3 spans 15 amino acids. Here the CDR3 DNA reads TGTGCCAGCAGCTTCTCGCAGGGGCGCAACTATGGCTACACCTTC. Translation: CASSFSQGRNYGYTF.

DNA of the CDR3: TGCGCCAGCAGCTTGGGAGGACAGGGTAATGAAAAACTGTTTTTT. Protein product: CASSLGGQGNEKLFF. V gene TRBV5-1 combines with J gene TRBJ1-4, with TRBD1 matching 8 bases. Trimming cost V 0 bases and J 4 bases; bases outside gene matches: 2. Per the germline V gene, CDR1 is SGHRS and CDR2 is YFSETQ. There are 15 residues in the CDR3.

The rearrangement uses TRBV6-5 and TRBJ2-3; D is ambiguous. Per germline, CDR1 MNHEY and CDR2 SVGAGI. The CDR3 has 12 amino acids. The V and J ends lost 7 bases and 2 bases respectively, with 7 bases between them. The CDR3 sequence: CASTSYTDTQYF. The CDR3 region has the DNA TGTGCCAGCACTTCGTACACAGATACGCAGTATTTT.

The V call is TRBV12-5, the J call TRBJ2-2, with 11 bases that match TRBD2. This CDR3 has 13 residues. CDR1 LGHNT and CDR2 FRNRAP come from the germline V gene. The junction had 2 bases not matched to a gene; V was cut back by 8 bases and J by 6 bases. The CDR3 region has the DNA TGTGCTAGTCTTAGCGGGGGGGCCGGGGAGCTGTTTTTT. Translated: CASLSGGAGELFF.

The CDR3 coding sequence is TGTGCCAGCAGTGAAGCGTTGTCACTAGCCAAAAACATTCAGTACTTC. It specifies CASSEALSLAKNIQYF. The chain carries TRBV6-1 and TRBJ2-4; D unclear. V was trimmed by 0 bases and J by 0 bases, leaving 9 bases between them. The CDR3 runs to 16 residues. In germline, CDR1 is MNHNS, CDR2 SASEGT.

This sequence joins TRBV13 and TRBJ2-3; 7 bases fit TRBD2. After removal of 5 bases from V and 2 bases from J, the junction contained 13 bases not matched to a gene. The germline gives CDR1 PRHDT, CDR2 FYEKMQ (reference sequence). CDR3 size: 17 residues. CDR3 in DNA: TGTGCCAGCAGCCATCTTGCCGGGGGGATAAACACAGATACGCAGTATTTT. It specifies CASSHLAGGINTDTQYF.

This clone was detected only a few times. This sequence joins TRBV7-8 and TRBJ2-3; D is unresolved. The CDR3 has 12 residues. V lost 3 bases and J 4 bases, leaving 5 bases between the germline ends. Germline V gene lookup returns CDR1 SGHVS and CDR2 FQNEAQ. Here the CDR3 reads CASSLAADTQYF. The DNA for the CDR3 is TGTGCCAGCAGCTTGGCTGCAGATACGCAGTATTTT.

The chain has TRBV5-6 and TRBJ2-7; D perhaps matches TRBD2 (6 bases). The V gene's germline CDR1 is SGHDT and CDR2 YYEEEE. The CDR3 is 16 residues long. Trimming pared 3 bases from V and 3 bases from J, leaving 19 bases between. CDR3 nucleotides: TGTGCCAGCAGCTCTCAAGCGGGCGTGTTGGTCTACGAGCAGTACTTC. Translated: CASSSQAGVLVYEQYF.

This clone was recorded once. J is TRBJ2-3 and V is TRBV5-1; TRBD1 matches at 8 bases. The CDR3 has 14 residues. V shed 4 bases, J shed 5 bases, and the junction held 6 bases outside the gene matches. Germline V gives CDR1 SGHRS, CDR2 YFSETQ. CDR3 DNA sequence: TGCGCCAGCAGCGCACAGGGGGGCCAAGATACGCAGTATTTT. Its protein is CASSAQGGQDTQYF.

This clone was seen just once. The chain combines TRBV7-8 with TRBJ2-7; TRBD1 is a possible D gene (6 bases). The CDR3 spans 14 residues. CDR1 is SGHVS and CDR2 is FQNEAQ in the germline V gene. Trimming took off 1 base at V and 4 bases at J, with 11 bases between the two ends. The CDR3 nucleotides read TGTGCCAGCAGCTTAGTGGTAGGGGGTTACGAGCAGTACTTC. The encoded protein is CASSLVVGGYEQYF.

The sample holds a few counts of this clone. The rearrangement links TRBV27 to TRBJ2-7; 8 positions match TRBD1. CDR1 is MNHEY and CDR2 is SMNVEV in the germline V gene (reference sequence). After removal of 5 bases from V and 2 bases from J, the junction contained 8 bases not matched to a gene. The CDR3 sequence is 15 residues long. CDR3 in amino acids: CASSGGGDRPYEQYF. CDR3 DNA: TGTGCCAGCAGTGGGGGTGGGGACAGGCCCTACGAGCAGTACTTC.

The chain joins TRBV27 to TRBJ1-2; D not resolved. There are 13 residues in the CDR3. Germline assignment: CDR1 MNHEY and CDR2 SMNVEV (reference sequence). V lost 6 bases, J lost 0 bases, and 8 bases lay in between. The chain's CDR3 is CASSITANYGYTF. CDR3 nucleotide sequence: TGTGCCAGCAGCATTACAGCTAACTATGGCTACACCTTC.

This clone was found once. The V gene is TRBV5-1, the J gene TRBJ1-5; TRBD1 aligns across 9 bases. Germline V gives CDR1 SGHRS, CDR2 YFSETQ. Unmatched junction bases numbered 2, after V lost 0 bases and J lost 4 bases. The CDR3 runs to 15 residues. Here the CDR3 reads CASSLVTGGNQPQHF. The CDR3 DNA reads as TGCGCCAGCAGCTTGGTGACAGGGGGTAATCAGCCCCAGCATTTT.

This clone was recorded once. The chain has TRBV5-5 and TRBJ1-1; D is uncertain. The CDR3 runs to 15 residues. The germline V gene has CDR1 SGHKS and CDR2 YYEKEE (reference sequence). The V and J ends lost 5 bases and 0 bases respectively, with 14 bases between them. As DNA, the CDR3 is TGTGCCAGCAGTTCACGGGGTTCCATGAACACTGAAGCTTTCTTT. It specifies CASSSRGSMNTEAFF.

The CDR3 DNA follows: TGTGCCAGCAGTTCCCAGGGGCCCTCCTACGAGCAGTACTTC. Its protein is CASSSQGPSYEQYF. J is TRBJ2-7 and V is TRBV27; D might be TRBD1 (6 bases). The length of the CDR3 is 14 residues. The germline V gene has CDR1 MNHEY and CDR2 SMNVEV (reference sequence). Trimming removed 4 bases at V and 0 bases at J, with 10 bases between.

This chain links TRBV9 with TRBJ2-1; 10 bases match TRBD2. Germline V CDR1 and CDR2: SGDLS, YYNGEE. The CDR3 runs 17 residues. V gave up 0 bases and J gave up 4 bases; unmatched junction bases: 7. In nucleotides, the CDR3 is TGTGCCAGCAGCGTAGGGTTAGCGGGGGGACCATACAATGAGCAGTTCTTC. It codes for CASSVGLAGGPYNEQFF.

V and J are TRBV6-1 and TRBJ1-2, with D possibly TRBD1 on 5 matching bases. Per germline, CDR1 MNHNS and CDR2 SASEGT. Trimming stripped 6 bases from V and 3 bases from J, with 17 bases between. There are 15 residues in the CDR3. CDR3 nucleotide sequence: TGTGCCAGCAGCGCCGAAGCGGGACGCCACTATGGCTACACCTTC. It codes for CASSAEAGRHYGYTF.